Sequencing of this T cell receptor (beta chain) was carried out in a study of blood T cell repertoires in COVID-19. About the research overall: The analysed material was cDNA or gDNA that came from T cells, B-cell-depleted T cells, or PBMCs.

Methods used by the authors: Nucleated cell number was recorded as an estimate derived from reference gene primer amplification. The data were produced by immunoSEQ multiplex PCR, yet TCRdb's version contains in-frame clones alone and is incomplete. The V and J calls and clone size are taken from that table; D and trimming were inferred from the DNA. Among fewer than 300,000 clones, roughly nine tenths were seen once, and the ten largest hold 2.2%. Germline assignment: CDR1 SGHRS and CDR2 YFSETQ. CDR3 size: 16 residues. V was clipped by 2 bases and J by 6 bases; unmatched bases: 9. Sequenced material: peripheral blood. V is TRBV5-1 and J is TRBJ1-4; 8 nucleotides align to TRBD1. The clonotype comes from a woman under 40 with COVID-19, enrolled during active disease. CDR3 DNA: TGCGCCAGCAGCTTTGGGACAGGCGTCTTCGATGAAAAACTGTTTTTT. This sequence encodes CASSFGTGVFDEKLFF.